The sample holds a few counts of the clone carrying this T cell receptor (beta chain). The antigen is not known. This sample is drawn from a study of yellow fever vaccine responses in identical twins. A single record per CDR3 protein comes from TCRdb applying MiXCR to the RT-PCR reads. The sample includes just over 3,000 distinct CDR3 sequences, roughly 90% of them seen just once. Germline V CDR1 and CDR2: MDHEN, SYDVKM. V gave up 4 bases and J gave up 1 base, with 11 bases separating them. This CDR3 is 14 amino acids long. The study's findings and limits: Reportedly, twins showed a vaccine T cell response that looked partly convergent and partly personalized.

This sequence joins TRBV28 and TRBJ2-7; no clear D. Source: T cells from blood (PBMCs), unsorted or a sorted subset (not recorded which), taken before or after yellow fever vaccination (not recorded which). The clonotype was recovered from a woman aged 18-29 years who received the yellow fever vaccine. CDR3 nucleotide sequence: TGTGCCAGCAGTTCGATGCGGAAGTCCTACGAGCAGTACTTC. Amino acid sequence: CASSSMRKSYEQYF.